The sequence of this T cell receptor beta chain was determined in a study of OX40 agonist ivuxolimab in advanced cancers. Study findings and constraints: CD8+ T cells showed, on average, more clonal expansion than CD4+ cells. The investigators did not determine what antigen specificity the expanded peripheral T cells had. Partial responders treated at 0.1-3.0 mg/kg exhibited clonal expansion among the lowest measured.

Repertoires were generated with immunoSEQ multiplex PCR, while TCRdb's copy carries only in-frame clones and drops some. The table records over 150,000 clones, 85% to 95% of them present only once. Comment on this clone: Its antigen is unknown.

V shed 3 bases, J shed 0 bases, and the junction held 3 bases outside the gene matches. Germline CDR1 SGHNT, CDR2 YYREEE (reference sequence). The CDR3 has 15 residues. The V and J genes are TRBV5-4 and TRBJ1-3; 7 bases line up with TRBD1. The sequence derives from an adult with an advanced solid tumor such as melanoma, head and neck, liver or kidney cancer. Here the sequenced sample was CD4+ or CD8+ T cells sorted from blood, taken in a trial of the OX40 agonist ivuxolimab. As DNA, the CDR3 is TGTGCCAGCAGCTCCAGACAGGGCTCTGGAAACACCATATATTTT. Amino acid sequence: CASSSRQGSGNTIYF.